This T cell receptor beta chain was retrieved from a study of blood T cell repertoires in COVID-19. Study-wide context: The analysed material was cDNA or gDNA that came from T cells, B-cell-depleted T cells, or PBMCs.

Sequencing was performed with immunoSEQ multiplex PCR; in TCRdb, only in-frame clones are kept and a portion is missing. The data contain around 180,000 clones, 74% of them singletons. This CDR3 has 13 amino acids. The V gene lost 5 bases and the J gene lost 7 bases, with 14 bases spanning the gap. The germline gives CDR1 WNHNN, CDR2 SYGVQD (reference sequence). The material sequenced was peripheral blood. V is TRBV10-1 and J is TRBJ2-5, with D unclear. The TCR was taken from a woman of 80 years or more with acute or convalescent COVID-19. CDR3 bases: TGCGCCAGCAGTCCAGGCGACACTCTGACCCAGTACTTC. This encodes CASSPGDTLTQYF.